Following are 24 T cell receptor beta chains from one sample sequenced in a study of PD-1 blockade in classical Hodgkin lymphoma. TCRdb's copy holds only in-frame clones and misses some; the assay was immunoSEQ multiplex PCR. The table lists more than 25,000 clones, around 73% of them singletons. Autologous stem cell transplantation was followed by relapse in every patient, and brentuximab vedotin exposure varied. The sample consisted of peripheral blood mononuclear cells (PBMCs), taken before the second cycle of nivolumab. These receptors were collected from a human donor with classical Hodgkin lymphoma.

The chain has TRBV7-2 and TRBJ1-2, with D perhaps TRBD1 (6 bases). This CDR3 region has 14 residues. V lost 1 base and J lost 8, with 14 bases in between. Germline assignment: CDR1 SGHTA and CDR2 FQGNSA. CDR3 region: CASSLDFRGRGYTF. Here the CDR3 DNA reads TGTGCCAGCAGCTTAGATTTCAGGGGACGAGGCTACACCTTC.

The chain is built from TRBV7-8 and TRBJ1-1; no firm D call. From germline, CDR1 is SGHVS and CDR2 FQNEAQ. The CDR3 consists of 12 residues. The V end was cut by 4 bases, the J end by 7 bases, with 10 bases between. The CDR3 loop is CASSSLMGEAFF. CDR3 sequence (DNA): TGTGCCAGCAGCTCCCTCATGGGTGAAGCTTTCTTT.

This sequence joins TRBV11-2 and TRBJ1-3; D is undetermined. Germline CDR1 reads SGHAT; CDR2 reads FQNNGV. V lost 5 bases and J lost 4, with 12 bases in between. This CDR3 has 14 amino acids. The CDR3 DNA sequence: TGTGCCAGCAGCCATCCAGTGATGGGAAACACCATATATTTT. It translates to CASSHPVMGNTIYF.

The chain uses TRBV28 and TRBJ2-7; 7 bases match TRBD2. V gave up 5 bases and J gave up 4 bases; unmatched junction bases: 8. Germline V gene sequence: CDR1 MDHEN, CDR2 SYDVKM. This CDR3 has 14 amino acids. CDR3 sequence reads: CASSRLAGGYEQYF. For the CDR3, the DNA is TGTGCCAGCAGTCGACTAGCTGGGGGTTACGAGCAGTACTTC.

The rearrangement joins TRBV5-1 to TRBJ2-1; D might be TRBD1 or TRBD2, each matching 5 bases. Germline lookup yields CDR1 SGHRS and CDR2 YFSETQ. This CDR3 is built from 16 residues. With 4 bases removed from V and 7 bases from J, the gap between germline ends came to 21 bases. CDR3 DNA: TGCGCCAGCAGCGCGTCCGGGGCCCTAGGGAGAAATGAGCAGTTCTTC. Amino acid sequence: CASSASGALGRNEQFF.

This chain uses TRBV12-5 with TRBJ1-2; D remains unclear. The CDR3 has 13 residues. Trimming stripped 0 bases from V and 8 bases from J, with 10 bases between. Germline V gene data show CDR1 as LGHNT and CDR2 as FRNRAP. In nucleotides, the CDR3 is TGTGCTAGTGGTTTGGTACCCTTGGGAGGCTACACCTTC. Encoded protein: CASGLVPLGGYTF. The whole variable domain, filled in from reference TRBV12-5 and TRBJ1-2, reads DARVTQTPRHKVTEMGQEVTMRCQPILGHNTVFWYRQTMMQGLELLAYFRNRAPLDDSGMPKDRFSAEMPDATLATLKIQPSEPRDSAVYFCASGLVPLGGYTFGSGTRLTVV.

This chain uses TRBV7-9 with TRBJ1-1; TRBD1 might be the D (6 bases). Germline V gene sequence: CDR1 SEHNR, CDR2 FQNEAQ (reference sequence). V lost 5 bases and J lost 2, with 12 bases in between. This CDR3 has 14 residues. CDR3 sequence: CASSLGQSNTEAFF. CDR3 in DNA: TGTGCCAGCAGCCTAGGACAGTCCAACACTGAAGCTTTCTTT.

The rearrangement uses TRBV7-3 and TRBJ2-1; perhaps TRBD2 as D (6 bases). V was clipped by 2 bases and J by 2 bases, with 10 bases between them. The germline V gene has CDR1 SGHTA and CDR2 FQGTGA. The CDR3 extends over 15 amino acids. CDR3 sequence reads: CASSLGGTTYNEQFF. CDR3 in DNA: TGTGCCAGCAGCTTAGGAGGGACCACCTACAATGAGCAGTTCTTC.

The DNA of the CDR3 is TGTGCCAGCAGACCTTCCCTCTACGTTGAAGCTTTCTTT. Translated, it gives CASRPSLYVEAFF. The rearrangement uses TRBV28 and TRBJ1-1, with no clear D. This CDR3 has 13 amino acids. The V gene's germline CDR1 is MDHEN and CDR2 SYDVKM. V was clipped by 6 bases and J by 7 bases, with 15 bases between them.

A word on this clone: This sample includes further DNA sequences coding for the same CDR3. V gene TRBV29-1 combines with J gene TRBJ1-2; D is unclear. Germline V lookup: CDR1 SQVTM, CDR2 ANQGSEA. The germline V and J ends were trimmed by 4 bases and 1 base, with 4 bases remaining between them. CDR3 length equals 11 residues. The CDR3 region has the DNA TGCAGCGTTGGGGATAACTATGGCTACACCTTC. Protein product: CSVGDNYGYTF.

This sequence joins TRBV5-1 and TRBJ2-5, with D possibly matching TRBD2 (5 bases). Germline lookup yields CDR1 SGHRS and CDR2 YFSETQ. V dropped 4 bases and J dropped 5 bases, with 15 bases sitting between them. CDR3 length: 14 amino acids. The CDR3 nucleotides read TGCGCCAGCAGCATAGGACCATCGGGGGAGACCCAGTACTTC. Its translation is CASSIGPSGETQYF.

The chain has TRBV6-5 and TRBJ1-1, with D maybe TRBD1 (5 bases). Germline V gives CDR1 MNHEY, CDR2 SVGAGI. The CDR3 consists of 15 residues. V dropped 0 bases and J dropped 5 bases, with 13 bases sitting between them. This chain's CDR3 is CASSYSEGMGTEAFF. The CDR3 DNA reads TGTGCCAGCAGTTACTCTGAGGGGATGGGAACTGAAGCTTTCTTT.

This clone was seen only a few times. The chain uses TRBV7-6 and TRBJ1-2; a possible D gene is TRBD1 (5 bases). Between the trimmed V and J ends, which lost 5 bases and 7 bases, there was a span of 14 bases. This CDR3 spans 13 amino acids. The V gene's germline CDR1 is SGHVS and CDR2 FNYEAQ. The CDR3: CASSAQRGAGYTF. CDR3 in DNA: TGTGCCAGCAGCGCGCAGAGGGGCGCTGGCTACACCTTC.

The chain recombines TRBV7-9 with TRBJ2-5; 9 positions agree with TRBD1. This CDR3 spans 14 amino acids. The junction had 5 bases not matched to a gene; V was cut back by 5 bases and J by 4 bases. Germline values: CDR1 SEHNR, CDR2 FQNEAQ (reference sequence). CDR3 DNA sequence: TGTGCCAGCAGCCGCGACAGGGGGGCAGAGACCCAGTACTTC. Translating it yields CASSRDRGAETQYF.

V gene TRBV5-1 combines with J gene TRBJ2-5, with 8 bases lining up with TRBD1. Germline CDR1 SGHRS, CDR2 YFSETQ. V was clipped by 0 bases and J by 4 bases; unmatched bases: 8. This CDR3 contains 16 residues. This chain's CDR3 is CASSLAGGQGPETQYF. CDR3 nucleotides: TGCGCCAGCAGCTTGGCAGGAGGACAGGGACCAGAGACCCAGTACTTC.

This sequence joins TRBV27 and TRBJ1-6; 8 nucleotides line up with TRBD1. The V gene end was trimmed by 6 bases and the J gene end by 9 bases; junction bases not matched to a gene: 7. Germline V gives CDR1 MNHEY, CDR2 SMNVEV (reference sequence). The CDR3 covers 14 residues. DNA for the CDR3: TGTGCCAGCAGCTCGGACAGGGCCGGTTCACCCCTCCACTTT. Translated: CASSSDRAGSPLHF.

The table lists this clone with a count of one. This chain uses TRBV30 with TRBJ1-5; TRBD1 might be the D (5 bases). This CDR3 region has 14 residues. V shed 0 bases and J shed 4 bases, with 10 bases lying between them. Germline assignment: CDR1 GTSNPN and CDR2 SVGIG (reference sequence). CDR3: CAWSVLAGNQPQHF. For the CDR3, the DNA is TGTGCCTGGAGTGTGTTGGCAGGGAATCAGCCCCAGCATTTT. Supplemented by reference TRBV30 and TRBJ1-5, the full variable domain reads SQTIHQWPATLVQPVGSPLSLECTVEGTSNPNLYWYRQAAGRGLQLLFYSVGIGQISSEVPQNLSASRPQDRQFILSSKKLLLSDSGFYLCAWSVLAGNQPQHFGDGTRLSIL.

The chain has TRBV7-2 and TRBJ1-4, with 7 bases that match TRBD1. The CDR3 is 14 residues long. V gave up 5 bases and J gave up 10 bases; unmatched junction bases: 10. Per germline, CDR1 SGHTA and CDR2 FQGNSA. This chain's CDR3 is CASSQETGRGKLFF. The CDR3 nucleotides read TGTGCCAGCAGCCAAGAGACAGGGAGGGGAAAACTGTTTTTT. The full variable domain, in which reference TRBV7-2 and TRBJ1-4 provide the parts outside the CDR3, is GAGVSQSPSNKVTEKGKDVELRCDPISGHTALYWYRQSLGQGLEFLIYFQGNSAPDKSGLPSDRFSAERTGGSVSTLTIQRTQQEDSAVYLCASSQETGRGKLFFGSGTQLSVL.

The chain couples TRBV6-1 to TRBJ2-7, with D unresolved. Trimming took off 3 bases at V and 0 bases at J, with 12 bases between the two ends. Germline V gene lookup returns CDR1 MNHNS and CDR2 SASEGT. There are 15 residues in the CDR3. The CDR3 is CASSDLGMSSYEQYF. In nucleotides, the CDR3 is TGTGCCAGCAGTGACCTCGGCATGAGCTCCTACGAGCAGTACTTC.

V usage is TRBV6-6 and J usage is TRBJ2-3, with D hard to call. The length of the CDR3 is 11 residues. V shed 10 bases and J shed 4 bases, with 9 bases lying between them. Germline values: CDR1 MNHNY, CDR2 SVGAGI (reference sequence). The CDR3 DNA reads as TGTGCCACCCATTCGTCAGATACGCAGTATTTT. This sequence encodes CATHSSDTQYF.

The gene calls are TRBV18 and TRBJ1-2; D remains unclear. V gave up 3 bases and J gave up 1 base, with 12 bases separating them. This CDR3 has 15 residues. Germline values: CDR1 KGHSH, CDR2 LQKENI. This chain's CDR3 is CASSPPRALNYGYTF. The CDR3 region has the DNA TGTGCCAGCTCACCCCCAAGGGCGCTTAACTATGGCTACACCTTC. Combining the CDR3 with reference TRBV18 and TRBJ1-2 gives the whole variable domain NAGVMQNPRHLVRRRGQEARLRCSPMKGHSHVYWYRQLPEEGLKFMVYLQKENIIDESGMPKERFSAEFPKEGPSILRIQQVVRGDSAAYFCASSPPRALNYGYTFGSGTRLTVV.

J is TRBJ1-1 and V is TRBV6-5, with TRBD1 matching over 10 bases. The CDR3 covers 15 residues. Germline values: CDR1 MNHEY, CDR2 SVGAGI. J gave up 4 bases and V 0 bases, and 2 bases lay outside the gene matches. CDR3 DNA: TGTGCCAGCAGTTACTCCGGACAGGGGGTCACTGAAGCTTTCTTT. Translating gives CASSYSGQGVTEAFF.

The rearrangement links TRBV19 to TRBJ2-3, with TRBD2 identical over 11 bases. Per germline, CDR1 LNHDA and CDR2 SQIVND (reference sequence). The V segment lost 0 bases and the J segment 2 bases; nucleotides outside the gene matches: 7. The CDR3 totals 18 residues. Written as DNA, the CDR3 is TGTGCCAGTAGTATAGATCCTCCGACTAGCGGGGCCACAGATACGCAGTATTTT. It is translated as CASSIDPPTSGATDTQYF.

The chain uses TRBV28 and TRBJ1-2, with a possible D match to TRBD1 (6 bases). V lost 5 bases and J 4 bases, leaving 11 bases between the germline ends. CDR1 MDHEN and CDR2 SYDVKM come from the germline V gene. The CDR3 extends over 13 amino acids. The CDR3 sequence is CASSVTGPYGYTF. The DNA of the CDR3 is TGTGCCAGCAGTGTAACAGGGCCCTATGGCTACACCTTC.